This T cell receptor (beta chain) was observed in a study of cytomegalovirus exposure and HLA in healthy donors. The donors gave bone marrow, and they were healthy. This clone was picked up a small number of times. Its antigen is undetermined. Study-wide points: Likely technical artifact: a cluster of highly shared sequence variants.

J lost 1 base, V lost 5 bases, and 3 bases had no gene match. The CDR3 is 14 amino acids. In germline, CDR1 is SGHAT, CDR2 FQNNGV. 13 Jbeta primers and 60 Vbeta primers were used for the PCR. Data came from immunoSEQ multiplex PCR; TCRdb stores just in-frame clones and leaves some out. The sample includes over 120,000 clones, 60% to 85% seen only once; the top ten take about 6.4%. Sequenced material: PBMCs. V and J are TRBV11-2 and TRBJ2-7; the match to TRBD1 covers 9 bases. The origin of this receptor is a young man in good health and CMV-seronegative. This CDR3 reads CASSRDRASYEQYF. In DNA form, the CDR3 reads TGTGCCAGCAGCCGGGACAGGGCTTCCTACGAGCAGTACTTC.